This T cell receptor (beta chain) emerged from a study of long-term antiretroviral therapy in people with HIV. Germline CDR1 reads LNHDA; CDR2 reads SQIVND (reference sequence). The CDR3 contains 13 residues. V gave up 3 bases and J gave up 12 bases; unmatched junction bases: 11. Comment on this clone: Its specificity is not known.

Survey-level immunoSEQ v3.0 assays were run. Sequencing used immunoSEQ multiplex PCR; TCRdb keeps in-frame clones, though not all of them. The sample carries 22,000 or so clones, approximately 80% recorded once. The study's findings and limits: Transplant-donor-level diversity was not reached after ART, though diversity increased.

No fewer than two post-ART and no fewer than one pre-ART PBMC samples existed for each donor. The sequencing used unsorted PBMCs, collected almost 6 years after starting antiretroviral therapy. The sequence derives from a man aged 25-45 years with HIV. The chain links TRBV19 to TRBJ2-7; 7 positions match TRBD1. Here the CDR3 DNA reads TGTGCCAGTAGTATCACCGACAGGGATCGGCGGTACTTC. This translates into CASSITDRDRRYF.